This T cell receptor beta chain was retrieved from a study of shared clonotypes between healthy human individuals. Repertoires were generated with immunoSEQ multiplex PCR, while TCRdb's copy carries only in-frame clones and drops some. The profile covers around 2.5 million clones, with roughly 93% appearing a single time and 0.35% to 0.45% taken by the ten largest. This CDR3 is built from 12 residues. Germline V CDR1 and CDR2: MDHEN, SYDVKM. V shed 1 base and J shed 5 bases, with 5 bases lying between them. The sample comprised naive CD4+ T cells from PBMCs. As to subset: CD45RA+ positively selected. The source is a man aged 18 to 30 in good health. Some clones in this sample may be carry-over from other donors' samples. The chain employs TRBV28 and TRBJ1-1, with D unresolved. The CDR3 DNA follows: TGTGCCAGCAGTTTATCATGGACTGAAGCTTTCTTT. Encoded protein: CASSLSWTEAFF. The entire variable domain, with the rest obtained from reference TRBV28 and TRBJ1-1, is as follows: DVKVTQSSRYLVKRTGEKVFLECVQDMDHENMFWYRQDPGLGLRLIYFSYDVKMKEKGDIPEGYSVSREKKERFSLILESASTNQTSMYLCASSLSWTEAFFGQGTRLTVV.